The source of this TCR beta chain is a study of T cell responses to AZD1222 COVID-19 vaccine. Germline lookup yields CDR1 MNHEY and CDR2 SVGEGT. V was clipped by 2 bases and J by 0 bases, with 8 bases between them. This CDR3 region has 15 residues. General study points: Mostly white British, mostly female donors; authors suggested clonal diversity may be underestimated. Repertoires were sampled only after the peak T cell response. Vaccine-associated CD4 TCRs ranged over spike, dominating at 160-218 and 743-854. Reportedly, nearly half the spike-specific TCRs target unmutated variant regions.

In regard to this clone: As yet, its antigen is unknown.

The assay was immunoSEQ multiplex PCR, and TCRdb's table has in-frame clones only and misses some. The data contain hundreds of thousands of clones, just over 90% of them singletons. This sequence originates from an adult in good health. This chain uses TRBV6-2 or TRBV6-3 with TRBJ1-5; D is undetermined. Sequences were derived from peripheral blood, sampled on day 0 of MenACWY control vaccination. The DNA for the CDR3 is TGTGCCAGCAGTTACGTGGGTCCTAGCAATCAGCCCCAGCATTTT. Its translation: CASSYVGPSNQPQHF.